One and the same sample provided the 28 T cell receptor beta chains below, sequenced in a study of vaccination and CD4 T cells after COVID-19. Cultured CD4+ T cell DNA underwent sequencing with the Oncomine TCR Beta short-read assay. MiXCR, applied by TCRdb to the PCR reads, yields one record per CDR3 protein. The repertoire holds about 23,000 distinct CDR3 sequences, with around 64% as singletons. Their antigens are not known. Treatment of the sample: roughly nine-day PBMC culture with coronavirus spike peptide pools or control peptides (ViraFEST assay). Sequencing was performed on CD4+ T cells from blood, cultured in vitro, taken after SARS-CoV-2 vaccination. The receptors were sampled from a human donor who received a COVID-19 vaccine.

The chain recombines TRBV11-3 with TRBJ2-2; 9 bases align to TRBD2. Germline-derived CDR1 and CDR2 are SGHNT and YENEEA. Unmatched junction bases numbered 6, after V lost 2 bases and J lost 5 bases. The CDR3 is 16 residues long. CDR3 nucleotide sequence: TGTGCCAGCAGCTTAAAACTAGCGGGTGAGACCGGGGAGCTGTTTTTT. This encodes CASSLKLAGETGELFF.

This clonotype showed up just a few times. This chain joins TRBV21-1 and TRBJ1-2; TRBD1, the table's D call, lacks a check against the DNA. TRBV21-1 is flagged as a pseudogene. The CDR3 runs 14 residues. The CDR3 reads CASSTPTGFYGYTF. Written as DNA, the CDR3 is TGTGCCAGCAGCACCCCGACAGGGTTCTATGGCTACACCTTC.

The chain has TRBV20-1 and TRBJ1-2, with a possible D match to TRBD1 (5 bases). Germline V gene lookup returns CDR1 DFQATT and CDR2 SNEGSKA (reference sequence). Trimming took 3 bases from V and 5 from J, leaving 13 bases between them. The CDR3 totals 13 residues. This CDR3 is CSARGGAEYGYTF. The DNA of the CDR3 is TGCAGTGCTAGGGGGGGAGCGGAATATGGCTACACCTTC.

The gene calls are TRBV7-8 and TRBJ1-5, with unresolved D. Trimming shortened V by 0 bases and J by 0 bases, and 6 bases separated the two germline ends. CDR1 SGHVS and CDR2 FQNEAQ come from the germline V gene. CDR3 length: 15 residues. Written as DNA, the CDR3 is TGTGCCAGCAGCTTAGCCAGAAATAGCAATCAGCCCCAGCATTTT. This codes for CASSLARNSNQPQHF.

This sequence joins TRBV3-1 and TRBJ1-2; D possibly corresponds to TRBD1 (5 bases). The germline V gene encodes CDR1 LGHDT and CDR2 YNNKEL (reference sequence). CDR3 length: 16 residues. The germline V and J ends were trimmed by 2 bases and 7 bases, with 20 bases remaining between them. CDR3 sequence (DNA): TGTGCCAGCAGCCAAACCCCCGGGACTACGGTGAGTGGCTACACCTTC. It specifies CASSQTPGTTVSGYTF.

This chain uses TRBV7-8 with TRBJ1-5, with D possibly TRBD1 on 6 matching bases. The CDR3 is made up of 13 amino acids. The V gene's germline CDR1 is SGHVS and CDR2 FQNEAQ. Trimming pared 6 bases from V and 9 bases from J, leaving 15 bases between. This CDR3 is CASSYKGGGPQHF. As DNA, the CDR3 is TGTGCCAGCAGTTACAAGGGGGGAGGGCCCCAGCATTTT.

In its sample, this clonotype was seen a few times. The chain uses TRBV2 and TRBJ1-5; D possibly corresponds to TRBD1 (6 bases). Per the germline V gene, CDR1 is SNHLY and CDR2 is FYNNEI. The CDR3 extends over 16 amino acids. Trimming shortened V by 4 bases and J by 2 bases, and 15 bases separated the two germline ends. CDR3 in amino acids: CASSVLQGVRNQPQHF. CDR3 nucleotide sequence: TGTGCCAGCAGTGTTTTACAGGGAGTACGCAATCAGCCCCAGCATTTT.

The gene calls are TRBV27 and TRBJ1-1; D not resolved. The CDR3 length is 16 residues. From germline, CDR1 is MNHEY and CDR2 SMNVEV (reference sequence). V lost 0 bases and J lost 7, with 18 bases in between. CDR3 residues: CASSLSGPSVSGEAFF. CDR3 DNA sequence: TGTGCCAGCAGTTTATCGGGCCCATCCGTCAGTGGTGAAGCTTTCTTT.

This clonotype has a single count. The rearrangement uses TRBV19 and TRBJ2-6, with D perhaps TRBD1 (6 bases). Deletions cut 6 bases from V and 4 bases from J, with 13 bases between. Per germline, CDR1 LNHDA and CDR2 SQIVND (reference sequence). The CDR3 length is 15 residues. The CDR3 sequence: CASSHTGFGANVLTF. As DNA, the CDR3 is TGTGCCAGTAGCCATACAGGGTTCGGGGCCAACGTCCTGACTTTC.

This chain connects TRBV6-2 or TRBV6-3 to TRBJ2-7, with TRBD2 as a possible D gene (6 bases). The germline gives CDR1 MNHEY, CDR2 SVGEGT. This CDR3 is 16 amino acids long. Trimming shortened V by 6 bases and J by 2 bases, and 20 bases separated the two germline ends. The CDR3 region has the DNA TGTGCCAGCAGCCGTAGCCTCGGGACGGGGGCCTACGAGCAGTACTTC. Protein: CASSRSLGTGAYEQYF.

This clonotype was seen a handful of times. The chain combines TRBV28 with TRBJ2-7, with 8 bases matching TRBD2. The CDR3 contains 15 residues. CDR1 is MDHEN, CDR2 SYDVKM, per germline. V dropped 2 bases and J dropped 0; count of bases not matched to a gene: 3. The CDR3: CASSLPAGVSYEQYF. The CDR3 DNA follows: TGTGCCAGCAGTTTACCAGCGGGGGTCTCCTACGAGCAGTACTTC. Drawing the rest from reference TRBV28 and TRBJ2-7, the complete variable domain is DVKVTQSSRYLVKRTGEKVFLECVQDMDHENMFWYRQDPGLGLRLIYFSYDVKMKEKGDIPEGYSVSREKKERFSLILESASTNQTSMYLCASSLPAGVSYEQYFGPGTRLTVT.

V and J are TRBV1 and TRBJ2-2; TRBD2 reflects the table's D call only, with no check against the DNA. TRBV1 is noted as a pseudogene. The length of the CDR3 is 20 residues. The CDR3 DNA is TGCACCAGCAGCCAAGGGCTAGGGAAGCGGGGGGGCCAACACACCGGGGAGCTGTTTTTT. This codes for CTSSQGLGKRGGQHTGELFF.

The J gene is TRBJ2-5, the V gene TRBV24-1; 8 nucleotides agree with TRBD1. CDR3 length: 15 amino acids. V was clipped by 4 bases and J by 5 bases; unmatched bases: 8. Germline V gene data show CDR1 as KGHDR and CDR2 as SFDVKD. The CDR3: CATSDFGQGLETQYF. CDR3 nucleotides: TGTGCCACCAGTGACTTCGGACAGGGCCTTGAGACCCAGTACTTC.

The chain uses TRBV30 and TRBJ2-5, with 10 bases matching TRBD2. The ends lost 7 bases at V and 4 bases at J; junction bases unmatched: 9. The CDR3 covers 14 residues. Germline V gives CDR1 GTSNPN, CDR2 SVGIG (reference sequence). In DNA form, the CDR3 reads TGTGCCTTCGAACCGGGACTAGCGCGAGAGACCCAGTACTTC. It translates to CAFEPGLARETQYF. Looking up the rest from reference TRBV30 and TRBJ2-5 gives the full variable domain: SQTIHQWPATLVQPVGSPLSLECTVEGTSNPNLYWYRQAAGRGLQLLFYSVGIGQISSEVPQNLSASRPQDRQFILSSKKLLLSDSGFYLCAFEPGLARETQYFGPGTRLLVL.

The sample holds one count of this clonotype. J is TRBJ1-3 and V is TRBV20-1; no clear D gene. V lost 5 bases and J lost 0, with 5 bases in between. CDR1 is DFQATT and CDR2 is SNEGSKA in the germline V gene (reference sequence). The CDR3 is 12 residues long. DNA for the CDR3: TGCAGTGCTTTGGTCTCTGGAAACACCATATATTTT. The encoded protein is CSALVSGNTIYF.

The chain recombines TRBV3-1 with TRBJ2-1, with TRBD1 identical over 7 bases. The germline CDR1 and CDR2 sequences are LGHDT and YNNKEL (reference sequence). With 4 bases clipped from V and 0 bases from J, the junction kept 3 bases outside the gene matches. CDR3 length: 15 residues. DNA for the CDR3: TGTGCCAGCAGCCCGACAGGGAGCTCCTACAATGAGCAGTTCTTC. Protein: CASSPTGSSYNEQFF.

The chain uses TRBV6-5 and TRBJ1-2; 9 bases are shared with TRBD1. The CDR3 is 14 amino acids. Trimming at V came to 0 bases and at J to 10 bases, leaving 6 bases not matched to a gene. Per the germline V gene, CDR1 is MNHEY and CDR2 is SVGAGI. Here the CDR3 DNA reads TGTGCCAGCAGTTACTCTGGTGACAGGGGGATCTACACCTTC. Its protein is CASSYSGDRGIYTF.

The chain recombines TRBV5-1 with TRBJ2-7; TRBD1 aligns across 8 bases. With 4 bases clipped from V and 6 bases from J, the junction kept 12 bases outside the gene matches. This CDR3 is built from 15 residues. Per the germline V gene, CDR1 is SGHRS and CDR2 is YFSETQ. The CDR3 spells CASSRVTGENSEQYF. The CDR3 nucleotides are TGCGCCAGCAGCCGTGTGACAGGGGAAAATAGCGAGCAGTACTTC.

The rearrangement links TRBV5-1 to TRBJ2-5; a weak D match, TRBD1 (5 bases). The germline gives CDR1 SGHRS, CDR2 YFSETQ. The ends were cut back, 4 bases at V and 2 bases at J, with 18 bases in the middle. The CDR3 length is 16 residues. CDR3 residues: CASSPSGGTGQETQYF. CDR3 in DNA: TGCGCCAGCAGCCCCTCCGGCGGAACAGGACAAGAGACCCAGTACTTC. The full variable domain, rest sourced from reference TRBV5-1 and TRBJ2-5, is KAGVTQTPRYLIKTRGQQVTLSCSPISGHRSVSWYQQTPGQGLQFLFEYFSETQRNKGNFPGRFSGRQFSNSRSEMNVSTLELGDSALYLCASSPSGGTGQETQYFGPGTRLLVL.

The rearrangement joins TRBV30 to TRBJ1-1; D call uncertain. Per the germline V gene, CDR1 is GTSNPN and CDR2 is SVGIG (reference sequence). CDR3 length: 13 residues. Trimming removed 2 bases from V and 2 bases from J, with 9 bases in between. In DNA, the CDR3 is TGTGCCTGGAGTCCCGACCGCAACACTGAAGCTTTCTTT. This gives the protein CAWSPDRNTEAFF.

This clonotype was found a few times. The rearrangement uses TRBV7-9 and TRBJ1-6, with D unclear. Per germline, CDR1 SEHNR and CDR2 FQNEAQ (reference sequence). V lost 3 bases to trimming and J lost 10 bases, with 13 bases between them. There are 14 residues in the CDR3. The CDR3 region is CASSFIAVESPLHF. CDR3 in DNA: TGTGCCAGCAGCTTTATCGCGGTTGAGTCACCCCTCCACTTT.

This chain links TRBV28 with TRBJ2-5; D is ambiguous. There are 12 residues in the CDR3. CDR1 and CDR2 from the germline V gene are MDHEN and SYDVKM. Deletions cut 5 bases from V and 10 bases from J, with 14 bases between. The CDR3 loop reads CASSIPGTDQYF. CDR3 nucleotide sequence: TGTGCCAGCAGTATCCCGGGCACCGACCAGTACTTC. Filled out from reference TRBV28 and TRBJ2-5, the complete variable domain reads DVKVTQSSRYLVKRTGEKVFLECVQDMDHENMFWYRQDPGLGLRLIYFSYDVKMKEKGDIPEGYSVSREKKERFSLILESASTNQTSMYLCASSIPGTDQYFGPGTRLLVL.

This chain connects TRBV6-5 to TRBJ2-3, with a weak D call TRBD2 (6 bases). This CDR3 spans 15 amino acids. Germline values: CDR1 MNHEY, CDR2 SVGAGI. V lost 4 bases to trimming and J lost 1 base, with 12 bases between them. DNA of the CDR3: TGTGCCAGCAGTTTATATAGCGGCGGCACAGATACGCAGTATTTT. Translation: CASSLYSGGTDTQYF.

The chain combines TRBV7-8 with TRBJ1-2, with D possibly TRBD1 on 5 matching bases. Germline V gives CDR1 SGHVS, CDR2 FQNEAQ. The V end was cut by 1 base, the J end by 8 bases, with 11 bases between. The CDR3 is made up of 13 amino acids. CDR3 region: CASSLGGHDGYTF. The CDR3 DNA sequence: TGTGCCAGCAGCTTAGGAGGACACGACGGCTACACCTTC.

V is TRBV10-3 and J is TRBJ2-5, with 7 nucleotides matching TRBD1. Trimming took 4 bases from V and 5 from J; bases not matched to a gene: 16. Germline V gene data show CDR1 as ENHRY and CDR2 as SYGVKD. The CDR3 sequence is 17 residues long. The CDR3 region is CAISGNRGPTDGETQYF. The DNA of the CDR3 is TGTGCCATCAGTGGGAACAGGGGCCCCACTGACGGGGAGACCCAGTACTTC.

The chain recombines TRBV11-3 with TRBJ2-3; D might be TRBD1 (5 bases). This CDR3 is 15 amino acids long. CDR1 SGHNT and CDR2 YENEEA come from the germline V gene. V lost 1 base and J lost 2, with 10 bases in between. CDR3 DNA sequence: TGTGCCAGCAGCTTAGGCAGGGTATCCACAGATACGCAGTATTTT. This translates into CASSLGRVSTDTQYF.

The chain carries TRBV6-2 or TRBV6-3 and TRBJ2-1; maybe TRBD1 (6 bases). V was pared by 10 bases and J by 0 bases, with 16 bases between. Germline values: CDR1 MNHEY, CDR2 SVGEGT. The CDR3 is 15 amino acids. This CDR3 reads CATRGEGRSYNEQFF. The CDR3 DNA follows: TGTGCCACCAGGGGAGAAGGGCGCTCCTACAATGAGCAGTTCTTC.

The chain couples TRBV2 to TRBJ2-5; perhaps TRBD2 as D (7 bases). CDR3 length: 15 residues. The germline V gene has CDR1 SNHLY and CDR2 FYNNEI. Trimming shortened V by 5 bases and J by 3 bases, and 16 bases separated the two germline ends. The CDR3 is CASSSGGGLKETQYF. CDR3 in DNA: TGTGCCAGCAGTTCTGGCGGGGGCCTAAAAGAGACCCAGTACTTC.